This paragraph covers one T cell receptor (beta chain) sequence. This sample was taken from a study of blood T cell repertoires in COVID-19. Study details: Sample material is recorded as cDNA or gDNA derived from T cells, B-cell-depleted T cells, or PBMCs.

Germline V gene sequence: CDR1 LNHDA, CDR2 SQIVND (reference sequence). The CDR3 extends over 15 amino acids. V lost 6 bases, J lost 5 bases, and 19 bases lay in between. Authors' processing steps: Counts of nucleated cells, estimated from reference gene primer amplification, were obtained. TCRdb's copy holds only in-frame clones and misses some; the assay was immunoSEQ multiplex PCR. V and J calls and clone size are as listed in that table; D and trimming were resolved from the DNA. The repertoire holds 200,000 to 250,000 clones, with around 90% as singletons. This sequence was found in a man aged 55 to 70 who had recovered from COVID-19. The sequenced sample consisted of peripheral blood. The gene calls are TRBV19 and TRBJ1-1, with D perhaps TRBD1 (6 bases). The CDR3 here is CASRTLRQGFTEAFF. In nucleotides, the CDR3 is TGTGCCAGTAGAACCCTCCGGCAGGGGTTTACTGAAGCTTTCTTT.